These 32 T cell receptor beta chains originate from one sample sequenced in a study of identical twins. In TCRdb, the 5' RACE reads were re-called with MiXCR into one record per CDR3 protein. The data contain more than 650,000 distinct CDR3 sequences, approximately 6.1% of them singletons. What was sequenced was naive T cells sorted from blood. All receptors come from a man aged 18 to 35 in good health.

There are many counts of this clonotype. The chain joins TRBV5-1 to TRBJ1-1, with no clear D. The CDR3 runs to 17 residues. Germline V gives CDR1 SGHRS, CDR2 YFSETQ. Trimming shortened V by 4 bases and J by 2 bases, and 21 bases separated the two germline ends. The CDR3 sequence is CASSPFYRLGGNTEAFF. In nucleotides, the CDR3 is TGCGCCAGCAGCCCCTTTTACCGCCTAGGAGGAAACACTGAAGCTTTCTTT.

The gene calls are TRBV24-1 and TRBJ1-1, with TRBD1 identical over 7 bases. Germline-derived CDR1 and CDR2 are KGHDR and SFDVKD. Trimming at V came to 4 bases and at J to 5 bases, leaving 3 bases not matched to a gene. The CDR3 totals 13 residues. The CDR3: CATSETGRTEAFF. The CDR3 region has the DNA TGTGCCACCAGTGAGACAGGGCGGACTGAAGCTTTCTTT.

The chain has TRBV19 and TRBJ2-2, with TRBD2 matching 10 bases. V lost 5 bases to trimming and J lost 7 bases; unmatched junction nucleotides: 7. CDR1 is LNHDA, CDR2 SQIVND, per germline (reference sequence). The CDR3 sequence is 15 residues long. CDR3 in DNA: TGTGCCAGTAGTCAAGGACTAGCGGCCGGCGGGGAGCTGTTTTTT. Its translation is CASSQGLAAGGELFF.

The table lists this clonotype with many counts. The rearrangement uses TRBV27 and TRBJ1-1; 9 bases line up with TRBD1. Germline CDR1 is MNHEY and CDR2 is SMNVEV (reference sequence). V lost 2 bases, J lost 1 base, and 2 bases stayed unmatched. The CDR3 extends over 15 amino acids. The CDR3 is CASSLPGQGNTEAFF. DNA of the CDR3: TGTGCCAGCAGTTTACCGGGACAGGGGAACACTGAAGCTTTCTTT.

The rearrangement uses TRBV6-2 or TRBV6-3 and TRBJ1-4; D not resolved. The V end was cut by 5 bases, the J end by 8 bases, with 12 bases between. Germline V gene lookup returns CDR1 MNHEY and CDR2 SVGEGT. There are 13 residues in the CDR3. CDR3 DNA: TGTGCCAGCAGTAGTGCCTTTGGGGAAAAACTGTTTTTT. This codes for CASSSAFGEKLFF.

This clonotype showed up just a few times. The chain recombines TRBV2 with TRBJ2-4; D remains ambiguous. CDR3 size: 16 residues. The germline V gene has CDR1 SNHLY and CDR2 FYNNEI. The V end was cut by 5 bases, the J end by 0 bases, with 14 bases between. This chain's CDR3 is CASSSLGLGAKNIQYF. CDR3 bases: TGTGCCAGCAGTTCTTTGGGGTTAGGAGCCAAAAACATTCAGTACTTC. The full variable domain, completed using reference TRBV2 and TRBJ2-4, is EPEVTQTPSHQVTQMGQEVILRCVPISNHLYFYWYRQILGQKVEFLVSFYNNEISEKSEIFDDQFSVERPDGSNFTLKIRSTKLEDSAMYFCASSSLGLGAKNIQYFGAGTRLSVL.

This clonotype was seen at least ten times. The chain recombines TRBV20-1 with TRBJ2-1; the D call may be TRBD1 or TRBD2 (5 bases each). This CDR3 has 13 residues. Germline loops: CDR1 DFQATT, CDR2 SNEGSKA (reference sequence). V was shortened by 3 bases and J by 9 bases, with 15 bases between the two germline ends. CDR3 sequence (DNA): TGCAGTGCTAGTCGATGGGGACGCGCTGAGCAGTTCTTC. Protein product: CSASRWGRAEQFF.

In its sample, this clonotype was seen a few times. This chain links TRBV5-1 with TRBJ2-5; possible D gene TRBD2, 5 bases. This CDR3 has 14 amino acids. V lost 4 bases to trimming and J lost 4 bases, with 14 bases between them. Germline CDR1 is SGHRS and CDR2 is YFSETQ. CDR3 amino acids: CASSPTPGVETQYF. The CDR3 bases are TGCGCCAGCAGCCCGACTCCCGGGGTAGAGACCCAGTACTTC.

Many counts were recorded for this clonotype. The V gene is TRBV10-2, the J gene TRBJ2-7; D gene uncertain. The V gene lost 4 bases and the J gene lost 0 bases, with 7 bases spanning the gap. The germline V gene has CDR1 WSHSY and CDR2 SAAADI. The CDR3 extends over 13 amino acids. The CDR3 spells CASSGPNSYEQYF. CDR3 coding DNA: TGCGCCAGCAGTGGACCGAACTCCTACGAGCAGTACTTC.

This clonotype has at least ten counts. This chain connects TRBV12-3 or TRBV12-4 to TRBJ2-7; tentatively, D is TRBD2 (5 bases). CDR3 size: 13 residues. Trimming left V 0 bases short and J 3 bases short, with 6 bases between. This CDR3 is CASSLATSYEQYV. DNA for the CDR3: TGTGCCAGCAGTTTAGCCACTAGCTACGAGCAGTACGTC.

In its sample, this clonotype was seen a few times. The chain recombines TRBV20-1 with TRBJ2-5; D unclear. The CDR3 is 13 amino acids. V lost 2 bases, J lost 3 bases, and 10 bases lay in between. The germline gives CDR1 DFQATT, CDR2 SNEGSKA (reference sequence). CDR3 loop: CSARPAGEETQYF. As DNA, the CDR3 is TGCAGTGCTAGACCTGCTGGGGAAGAGACCCAGTACTTC.

Points on this clonotype: Germline is not matched at one junction end, which may reflect a read error. The CDR3: CASSLWGHRDRSFAF. CDR3 in DNA: TGTGCCAGCAGTTTGTGGGGCCACAGAGACAGGTCCTTCGCCTTC. The J gene is TRBJ1-2, the V gene TRBV27; D is perhaps TRBD1 (6 bases). This CDR3 spans 15 amino acids. CDR1 and CDR2 (germline): MNHEY, SMNVEV (reference sequence).

This clonotype was counted between two and nine times. The chain joins TRBV30 to TRBJ1-6; D is undetermined. The CDR3 contains 13 residues. V was clipped by 1 base and J by 9 bases, with 10 bases between them. Germline V gives CDR1 GTSNPN, CDR2 SVGIG (reference sequence). This CDR3 is CAWSGSWGSPLHF. The CDR3 DNA follows: TGTGCCTGGAGTGGGAGCTGGGGTTCACCCCTCCACTTT.

This clonotype was picked up many times. CDR3 sequence (DNA): TGTGCCACCAGTGATTGGCAGGGTGTCAATGAGCAGTTCTTC. Encoded protein: CATSDWQGVNEQFF. The chain employs TRBV24-1 and TRBJ2-1, with D maybe TRBD1 (5 bases). CDR3 size: 14 residues. Trimming shortened V by 2 bases and J by 6 bases, and 10 bases separated the two germline ends. Germline CDR1 and CDR2: KGHDR and SFDVKD.

This clonotype was counted many times. The chain has TRBV5-6 and TRBJ2-2, with 12 bases lining up with TRBD1. From germline, CDR1 is SGHDT and CDR2 YYEEEE. The length of the CDR3 is 16 residues. With 4 bases clipped from V and 5 bases from J, the junction kept 6 bases outside the gene matches. The CDR3 sequence: CASSARDRGRTGELFF. As DNA, the CDR3 is TGTGCCAGCAGCGCCCGGGACAGGGGGCGGACCGGGGAGCTGTTTTTT. Full variable domain (outside the CDR3, taken from reference TRBV5-6 and TRBJ2-2): DAGVTQSPTHLIKTRGQQVTLRCSPKSGHDTVSWYQQALGQGPQFIFQYYEEEERQRGNFPDRFSGHQFPNYSSELNVNALLLGDSALYLCASSARDRGRTGELFFGEGSRLTVL.

The J gene is TRBJ1-2, the V gene TRBV7-9; TRBD1 is a possible D gene (5 bases). This CDR3 has 15 residues. V shed 3 bases and J shed 8 bases, with 19 bases lying between them. Germline CDR1 and CDR2: SEHNR and FQNEAQ (reference sequence). The DNA of the CDR3 is TGTGCCAGCAGCTTGGCCAGGGACGAGGGAGGAGGCTACACCTTC. Translated, it gives CASSLARDEGGGYTF.

This clonotype appeared many times. V gene TRBV29-1 combines with J gene TRBJ2-2; D might be TRBD2 (5 bases). This CDR3 is 15 amino acids long. The germline gives CDR1 SQVTM, CDR2 ANQGSEA. Trimming cost V 5 bases and J 4 bases, with 17 bases left between them. CDR3 amino acids: CSVPIHGGGTGELFF. In DNA form, the CDR3 reads TGCAGCGTTCCCATACATGGTGGAGGCACCGGGGAGCTGTTTTTT.

This clonotype has ten or more counts. The chain joins TRBV20-1 to TRBJ2-5; the match to TRBD2 covers 13 bases. Germline CDR1 reads DFQATT; CDR2 reads SNEGSKA (reference sequence). The CDR3 is 12 amino acids. The CDR3 sequence: CGLLAGGETQYF. CDR3 nucleotide sequence: TGCGGACTACTAGCGGGAGGGGAGACCCAGTACTTC.

The sample holds many counts of this clonotype. The chain employs TRBV20-1 and TRBJ1-6; possible D gene TRBD1, 5 bases. This CDR3 has 13 residues. With 3 bases removed from V and 7 bases from J, the gap between germline ends came to 10 bases. The germline V gene encodes CDR1 DFQATT and CDR2 SNEGSKA (reference sequence). CDR3 in amino acids: CSASSGTNSPLHF. As DNA, the CDR3 is TGCAGTGCTAGTTCCGGGACGAATTCACCCCTCCACTTT.

This clonotype was observed many times. The chain combines TRBV29-1 with TRBJ2-7, with 8 bases lining up with TRBD2. This CDR3 region has 13 residues. The V gene's germline CDR1 is SQVTM and CDR2 ANQGSEA. J lost 3 bases, V lost 4 bases, and 5 bases had no gene match. CDR3 sequence (DNA): TGCAGCGTTGTGACTAGCGCTTACTACGAGCAGTACTTC. The encoded protein is CSVVTSAYYEQYF.

This clonotype was picked up a small number of times. The chain is built from TRBV7-9 and TRBJ2-5; 11 bases agree with TRBD2. Germline loops: CDR1 SEHNR, CDR2 FQNEAQ (reference sequence). The CDR3 is 15 amino acids. With 5 bases clipped from V and 2 bases from J, the junction kept 4 bases outside the gene matches. The CDR3 protein is CASSGTSGLQETQYF. DNA of the CDR3: TGTGCCAGCAGCGGGACTAGCGGCTTACAAGAGACCCAGTACTTC.

This clonotype has just a few counts. The chain recombines TRBV11-1 with TRBJ2-3, with 11 bases matching TRBD2. Looked up from germline, CDR1 is SGHAT and CDR2 is FQDESV (reference sequence). V gave up 5 bases and J gave up 1 base; unmatched junction bases: 14. The CDR3 is 19 residues long. The CDR3 coding sequence is TGTGCCAGCAGCCATCAAAGAGCCGCGACTAGCGGGGGCACAGATACGCAGTATTTT. Its translation is CASSHQRAATSGGTDTQYF.

This clonotype was seen many times. The rearrangement links TRBV5-1 to TRBJ2-1; D possibly uses TRBD1 or TRBD2 (5 bases each). V lost 4 bases, J lost 0 bases, and 8 bases lay in between. Germline CDR1 is SGHRS and CDR2 is YFSETQ. CDR3 length: 14 residues. DNA for the CDR3: TGCGCCAGCAGCGTGGGACCCTCCTACAATGAGCAGTTCTTC. Translated, it gives CASSVGPSYNEQFF.

This clonotype has a handful of counts. This chain connects TRBV20-1 to TRBJ2-3; D gene unclear. CDR3 length: 14 amino acids. Germline V gene sequence: CDR1 DFQATT, CDR2 SNEGSKA (reference sequence). V was clipped by 6 bases and J by 2 bases, with 15 bases between them. CDR3 in DNA: TGCAGTGCCCCCCGTGGTTCACACACAGATACGCAGTATTTT. Its protein is CSAPRGSHTDTQYF.

This clonotype was counted ten times or more. CDR3 sequence: CSNTEGRAQETQYF. The CDR3 DNA reads as TGCAGTAATACCGAGGGGCGGGCCCAAGAGACCCAGTACTTC. V and J are TRBV29-1 and TRBJ2-5, with D perhaps given as TRBD1 or TRBD2 (5 bases each). The CDR3 loop spans 14 amino acids. The germline gives CDR1 SQVTM, CDR2 ANQGSEA. Together with reference TRBV29-1 and TRBJ2-5, the CDR3 gives the full variable domain: SAVISQKPSRDICQRGTSLTIQCQVDSQVTMMFWYRQQPGQSLTLIATANQGSEATYESGFVIDKFPISRPNLTFSTLTVSNMSPEDSSIYLCSNTEGRAQETQYFGPGTRLLVL.

The sample holds many counts of this clonotype. The gene calls are TRBV27 and TRBJ2-1, with 12 bases matching TRBD2. CDR3 length: 14 amino acids. Losses at the gene ends were 4 bases for V and 8 bases for J; bases not matched to a gene: 3. Germline CDR1 and CDR2: MNHEY and SMNVEV (reference sequence). CDR3 sequence: CASSWTSGNYEQFF. CDR3 bases: TGTGCCAGCAGTTGGACTAGCGGGAACTATGAGCAGTTCTTC.

This clonotype was seen ten or more times. The V gene is TRBV5-6, the J gene TRBJ2-1, with TRBD2 matching over 11 bases. The CDR3 length is 17 residues. V gave up 0 bases and J gave up 8 bases; unmatched junction bases: 10. Germline loops: CDR1 SGHDT, CDR2 YYEEEE. The CDR3 region is CASSLATLAGVRHEQFF. The CDR3 bases are TGTGCCAGCAGCTTGGCCACACTAGCGGGAGTCAGGCATGAGCAGTTCTTC. Filled out from reference TRBV5-6 and TRBJ2-1, the complete variable domain reads DAGVTQSPTHLIKTRGQQVTLRCSPKSGHDTVSWYQQALGQGPQFIFQYYEEEERQRGNFPDRFSGHQFPNYSSELNVNALLLGDSALYLCASSLATLAGVRHEQFFGPGTRLTVL.

There are many counts of this clonotype. This chain links TRBV12-3 or TRBV12-4 with TRBJ2-5, with a weak D call TRBD2 (6 bases). This CDR3 comprises 14 residues. Trimming shortened V by 6 bases and J by 5 bases, and 16 bases separated the two germline ends. The CDR3 sequence: CASRPRGSRETQYF. The CDR3, as DNA: TGTGCCAGCAGGCCCCGGGGGTCAAGGGAGACCCAGTACTTC.

This clonotype was detected a few times. This sequence joins TRBV19 and TRBJ1-2; D may be TRBD1 (5 bases). Germline CDR1 LNHDA, CDR2 SQIVND (reference sequence). The CDR3 is 14 amino acids. Between the trimmed V and J ends, which lost 2 bases and 4 bases, there was a span of 11 bases. The CDR3 loop is CASSIFRDTYGYTF. As DNA, the CDR3 is TGTGCCAGTAGTATATTCAGGGATACCTATGGCTACACCTTC.

This clonotype was counted only a few times. This chain connects TRBV11-2 to TRBJ2-1; D is undetermined. The V gene's germline CDR1 is SGHAT and CDR2 FQNNGV. Trimming cost V 1 base and J 5 bases, with 12 bases left between them. The CDR3 contains 15 residues. CDR3 coding DNA: TGTGCCAGCAGCTTAGGTAGGAGTCAGCACAATGAGCAGTTCTTC. Translation gives CASSLGRSQHNEQFF.

The chain joins TRBV7-9 to TRBJ2-1; D call uncertain. Germline V CDR1 and CDR2: SEHNR, FQNEAQ (reference sequence). The length of the CDR3 is 12 residues. V was shortened by 1 base and J by 10 bases, with 8 bases between the two germline ends. Here the CDR3 reads CASSLVVQEQFF. CDR3 in DNA: TGTGCCAGCAGCTTAGTTGTGCAGGAGCAGTTCTTC.

This clonotype was found a few times. The gene calls are TRBV25-1 and TRBJ1-1; D call uncertain. Germline V gives CDR1 MGHDK, CDR2 SYGVNS. The CDR3 extends over 13 amino acids. V was cut by 4 bases and J by 3 bases, with 9 bases left in between. The CDR3 nucleotides read TGTGCCAGCAGTGGACGCGGACACACTGAAGCTTTCTTT. It translates to CASSGRGHTEAFF.